The 12 T cell receptor beta chains in this list originate from one sample, sequenced in a study of blood T cell repertoires in COVID-19. TCRdb's copy holds only in-frame clones and misses some; the assay was immunoSEQ multiplex PCR. The sample includes 250,000 to 350,000 clones, around 87% of them seen just once. Material for sequencing was peripheral blood. Receptors were obtained from a woman aged 25 to 39 who had recovered from COVID-19.

The V and J genes are TRBV19 and TRBJ2-1, with 9 bases identical to TRBD2. Germline lookup yields CDR1 LNHDA and CDR2 SQIVND (reference sequence). The CDR3 consists of 15 residues. The trim removed 8 bases at V and 8 bases at J, leaving 13 bases unmatched. The CDR3 DNA follows: TGTGCCAGTGGGGGCGCTAGCGGGACGGTCTATGAGCAGTTCTTC. Residues: CASGGASGTVYEQFF.

The CDR3 region is CASSQRVGGWIEAFF. CDR3 DNA: TGTGCCAGCAGCCAGAGGGTCGGGGGGTGGATAGAAGCTTTCTTT. V usage is TRBV4-2 and J usage is TRBJ1-1; TRBD1 is a possible D gene (5 bases). With 3 bases removed from V and 8 bases from J, the gap between germline ends came to 19 bases. CDR1 and CDR2 from the germline V gene are LGHNA and YNFKEQ. CDR3 length: 15 residues.

The V and J genes are TRBV21-1 and TRBJ1-1. TRBV21-1 counts as a pseudogene. The CDR3 has 14 amino acids. The CDR3 sequence is CASSKKKRGARAFF. In nucleotides, the CDR3 is TGTGCCAGCAGCAAAAAGAAACGGGGGGCTAGAGCTTTCTTT.

The chain joins TRBV6-5 to TRBJ2-7, with a weak D call TRBD2 (6 bases). CDR1 and CDR2 (germline): MNHEY, SVGAGI. This CDR3 region has 13 residues. V shed 7 bases and J shed 0 bases, with 10 bases lying between them. The CDR3: CASTRDFSYEQYF. Here the CDR3 DNA reads TGTGCCAGCACCCGGGACTTCTCCTACGAGCAGTACTTC.

About this clone: The same CDR3 can be traced to other DNA sequences in this sample. V usage is TRBV28 and J usage is TRBJ2-7; TRBD1 is a possible D gene (5 bases). V was cut by 3 bases and J by 3 bases, with 9 bases left in between. This CDR3 is 13 amino acids long. Germline V gene lookup returns CDR1 MDHEN and CDR2 SYDVKM. The CDR3 region is CASSLGRDYEQYF. In DNA, the CDR3 is TGTGCCAGCAGTTTGGGCAGGGACTACGAGCAGTACTTC.

This chain joins TRBV19 and TRBJ2-7; 7 bases match TRBD2. V lost 3 bases to trimming and J lost 2 bases; unmatched junction nucleotides: 7. This CDR3 comprises 15 residues. CDR1 and CDR2 from the germline V gene are LNHDA and SQIVND (reference sequence). CDR3: CASSIQPSGAYEQYF. As DNA, the CDR3 is TGTGCCAGTAGTATCCAGCCTAGCGGAGCCTACGAGCAGTACTTC.

The chain links TRBV4-1 to TRBJ1-3, with D perhaps matching TRBD1 (5 bases). Trimming took 3 bases from V and 0 from J, leaving 15 bases between them. In germline, CDR1 is MGHRA, CDR2 YSYEKL. The CDR3 is 17 amino acids. CDR3: CASSQGNTGVSGNTIYF. DNA of the CDR3: TGCGCCAGCAGCCAGGGGAATACAGGAGTCTCTGGAAACACCATATATTTT.

This rearrangement joins TRBV6-5 to TRBJ1-2, with no clear D. CDR1 and CDR2 (germline): MNHEY, SVGAGI. V dropped 7 bases and J dropped 6 bases, with 15 bases sitting between them. The CDR3 extends over 13 amino acids. The CDR3 here is CASKDGRRDGYTF. CDR3 DNA sequence: TGTGCCAGCAAAGACGGCCGTCGGGATGGCTACACCTTC.

The V call is TRBV4-1, the J call TRBJ2-7; tentatively, D is TRBD1 (6 bases). The CDR3 has 14 residues. V was pared by 1 base and J by 2 bases, with 9 bases between. The V gene's germline CDR1 is MGHRA and CDR2 YSYEKL. For the CDR3, the DNA is TGCGCCAGCAGCCAAGGACAGGCGCCCTACGAGCAGTACTTC. This gives the protein CASSQGQAPYEQYF.

This chain joins TRBV29-1 and TRBJ1-1, with D tentatively TRBD1 (5 bases). The CDR3 covers 12 residues. Germline CDR1 and CDR2: SQVTM and ANQGSEA. V lost 7 bases to trimming and J lost 3 bases, with 12 bases between them. The CDR3 region is CSARPGYTEAFF. As DNA, the CDR3 is TGCAGCGCCCGGCCAGGGTACACTGAAGCTTTCTTT.

V usage is TRBV24-1 and J usage is TRBJ2-7, with 8 positions matching TRBD1. V trimming: 9 bases; J trimming: 4 bases; junction bases outside the gene matches: 7. CDR1 KGHDR and CDR2 SFDVKD come from the germline V gene. CDR3 length equals 13 residues. DNA of the CDR3: TGTGCCACCCAGGGTCAGGGGGCATACGAGCAGTACTTC. This gives the protein CATQGQGAYEQYF.

The chain combines TRBV30 with TRBJ2-7; 10 positions agree with TRBD2. The trim removed 1 base at V and 3 bases at J, leaving 3 bases unmatched. The germline V gene has CDR1 GTSNPN and CDR2 SVGIG (reference sequence). The CDR3 length is 14 residues. For the CDR3, the DNA is TGTGCCTGGAGTGACCTAGCGGGGGTCTACGAGCAGTACTTC. Translating it yields CAWSDLAGVYEQYF.